These 6 T cell receptor beta chains came from one sample sequenced in a study of shared clonotypes between healthy human individuals. The protocol was immunoSEQ multiplex PCR, while the TCRdb copy is restricted to in-frame clones and leaves out a portion. The table shows 2 million to 3 million clones, with 85% to 95% occurring only once. The specimen sequenced was naive CD4+ T cells sorted from blood. Subset defined: CD45RA+ positively selected. These receptors were taken from a man younger than 30 in good health.

The rearrangement uses TRBV18 and TRBJ2-5, with D perhaps TRBD2 (6 bases). The V end was cut by 3 bases, the J end by 4 bases, with 15 bases between. The CDR3 is made up of 15 amino acids. Germline-derived CDR1 and CDR2 are KGHSH and LQKENI. The CDR3, as DNA: TGTGCCAGCTCACCTTCAGTGAAGGGAGGAGAGACCCAGTACTTC. Translating it yields CASSPSVKGGETQYF. The entire variable domain, with the rest obtained from reference TRBV18 and TRBJ2-5, is as follows: NAGVMQNPRHLVRRRGQEARLRCSPMKGHSHVYWYRQLPEEGLKFMVYLQKENIIDESGMPKERFSAEFPKEGPSILRIQQVVRGDSAAYFCASSPSVKGGETQYFGPGTRLLVL.

This chain uses TRBV5-1 with TRBJ2-5; 14 bases are a match to TRBD2. Germline V lookup: CDR1 SGHRS, CDR2 YFSETQ. After removal of 4 bases from V and 5 bases from J, the junction contained 10 bases not matched to a gene. CDR3 length: 17 amino acids. The CDR3 protein is CASSLFGLAGGTETQYF. The DNA of the CDR3 is TGCGCCAGCAGCCTCTTCGGACTAGCGGGGGGCACGGAGACCCAGTACTTC.

V usage is TRBV7-2 and J usage is TRBJ2-2; D might be TRBD2 (6 bases). Germline loops: CDR1 SGHTA, CDR2 FQGNSA. The CDR3 is made up of 15 amino acids. V lost 2 bases and J 6 bases, leaving 13 bases between the germline ends. The CDR3 sequence is CASSLKGGDAGELFF. The CDR3 bases are TGTGCCAGCAGCTTAAAGGGAGGCGACGCCGGGGAGCTGTTTTTT. Variable domain in full (rest from reference TRBV7-2 and TRBJ2-2): GAGVSQSPSNKVTEKGKDVELRCDPISGHTALYWYRQSLGQGLEFLIYFQGNSAPDKSGLPSDRFSAERTGGSVSTLTIQRTQQEDSAVYLCASSLKGGDAGELFFGEGSRLTVL.

The CDR3 loop reads CASSERGDLYNEQFF. The CDR3 bases are TGTGCCAGCAGTGAGAGGGGGGATCTATACAATGAGCAGTTCTTC. The rearrangement uses TRBV2 and TRBJ2-1; D tentatively fits TRBD1 or TRBD2 (6 bases each). V lost 3 bases to trimming and J lost 4 bases, with 13 bases between them. Per the germline V gene, CDR1 is SNHLY and CDR2 is FYNNEI. This CDR3 has 15 residues. The full variable domain, with the rest looked up from reference TRBV2 and TRBJ2-1, is EPEVTQTPSHQVTQMGQEVILRCVPISNHLYFYWYRQILGQKVEFLVSFYNNEISEKSEIFDDQFSVERPDGSNFTLKIRSTKLEDSAMYFCASSERGDLYNEQFFGPGTRLTVL.

The chain is built from TRBV7-2 and TRBJ2-5; D gene unclear. Germline V gene lookup returns CDR1 SGHTA and CDR2 FQGNSA. The CDR3 is made up of 13 amino acids. V lost 5 bases, J lost 9 bases, and 16 bases lay in between. DNA for the CDR3: TGTGCCAGCAGCCTATCGGACCTGACGGCCCAGTACTTC. Translation gives CASSLSDLTAQYF.

This chain connects TRBV7-2 to TRBJ2-1; D is perhaps TRBD2 (6 bases). Germline V gives CDR1 SGHTA, CDR2 FQGNSA. Trimming left V 5 bases short and J 0 bases short, with 11 bases between. This CDR3 spans 15 amino acids. This chain's CDR3 is CASSRGSSSYNEQFF. CDR3 coding DNA: TGTGCCAGCAGCCGGGGGTCTAGCTCCTACAATGAGCAGTTCTTC. Combining the CDR3 with reference TRBV7-2 and TRBJ2-1 gives the whole variable domain GAGVSQSPSNKVTEKGKDVELRCDPISGHTALYWYRQSLGQGLEFLIYFQGNSAPDKSGLPSDRFSAERTGGSVSTLTIQRTQQEDSAVYLCASSRGSSSYNEQFFGPGTRLTVL.